This T cell receptor beta chain was documented in a study of sequential checkpoint blockade in melanoma. Across the whole study: After both sequences, patients received maintenance nivolumab.

Measured with immunoSEQ multiplex PCR; TCRdb has only the in-frame clones, and not every one. This sample has around 5,300 clones, with roughly three fifths found just once. From germline, CDR1 is MNHNS and CDR2 SASEGT. The CDR3 totals 14 residues. J gave up 3 bases and V 6 bases, and 6 bases lay outside the gene matches. Treatment denoted: randomized to nivolumab then ipilimumab (arm A) or the reverse (arm B). PBMC sorting kept live CD3+CD8+ cells without CD19 or CD56. This specimen consisted of CD8+ T cells sorted from blood (inferred from file names), obtained from a patient given nivolumab and ipilimumab in sequence. The chain employs TRBV6-1 and TRBJ2-3; TRBD1 matches at 7 bases. This receptor was taken from a human donor with melanoma. The CDR3 region is CASRRGRGTDTQYF. In nucleotides, the CDR3 is TGTGCCAGCAGGAGGGGCAGGGGGACAGATACGCAGTATTTT.